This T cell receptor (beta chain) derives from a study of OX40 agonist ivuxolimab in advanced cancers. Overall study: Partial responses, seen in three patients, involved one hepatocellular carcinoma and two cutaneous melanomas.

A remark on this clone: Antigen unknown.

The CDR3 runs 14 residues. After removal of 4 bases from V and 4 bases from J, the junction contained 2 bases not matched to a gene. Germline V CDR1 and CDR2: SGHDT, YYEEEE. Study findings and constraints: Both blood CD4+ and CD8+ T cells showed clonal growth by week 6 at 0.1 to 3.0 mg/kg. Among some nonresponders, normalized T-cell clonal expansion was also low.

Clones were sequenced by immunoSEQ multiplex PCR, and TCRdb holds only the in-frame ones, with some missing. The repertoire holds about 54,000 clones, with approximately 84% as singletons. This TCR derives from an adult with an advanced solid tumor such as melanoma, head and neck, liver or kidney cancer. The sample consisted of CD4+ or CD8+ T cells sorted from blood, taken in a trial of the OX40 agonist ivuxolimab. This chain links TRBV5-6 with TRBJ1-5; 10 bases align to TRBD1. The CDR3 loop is CASSTGQGNQPQHF. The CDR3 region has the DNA TGTGCCAGCAGCACGGGACAGGGGAATCAGCCCCAGCATTTT. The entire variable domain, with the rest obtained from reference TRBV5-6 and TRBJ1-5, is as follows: DAGVTQSPTHLIKTRGQQVTLRCSPKSGHDTVSWYQQALGQGPQFIFQYYEEEERQRGNFPDRFSGHQFPNYSSELNVNALLLGDSALYLCASSTGQGNQPQHFGDGTRLSIL.